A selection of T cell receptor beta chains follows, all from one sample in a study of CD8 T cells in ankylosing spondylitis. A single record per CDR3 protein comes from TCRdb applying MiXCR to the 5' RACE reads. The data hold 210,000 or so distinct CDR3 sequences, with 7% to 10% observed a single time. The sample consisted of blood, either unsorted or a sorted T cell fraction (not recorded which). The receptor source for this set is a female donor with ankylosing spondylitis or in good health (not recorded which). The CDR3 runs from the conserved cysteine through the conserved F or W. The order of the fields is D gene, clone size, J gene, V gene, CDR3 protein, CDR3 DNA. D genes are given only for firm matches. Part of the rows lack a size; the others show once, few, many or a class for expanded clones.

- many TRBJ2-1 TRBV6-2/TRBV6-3 CASSYSRVASTPYNEQFF TGTGCCAGCAGTTACTCGAGAGTAGCGTCGACCCCTTACAATGAGCAGTTCTTC
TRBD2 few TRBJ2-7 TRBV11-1 CASSYGTSDSCEQYF TGTGCCAGCAGCTACGGGACTAGCGACTCCTGCGAGCAGTACTTC
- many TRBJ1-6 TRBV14 CASSQQSPPLYNSPLHF TGTGCCAGCAGCCAACAGTCACCGCCTCTTTATAATTCACCCCTCCACTTT
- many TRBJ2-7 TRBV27 CASSLGGPSYEQYF TGTGCCAGCAGTTTAGGTGGCCCGTCCTACGAGCAGTACTTC
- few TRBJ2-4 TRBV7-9 CASSLDRADIQYF TGTGCCAGCAGCTTAGACAGGGCGGACATTCAGTACTTC
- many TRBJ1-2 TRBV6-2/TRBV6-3 CASSSEGEYGYTF TGTGCCAGCAGTTCGGAAGGGGAGTACGGCTACACCTTC
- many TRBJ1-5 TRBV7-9 CASSLGNWNQPQHF TGTGCCAGCAGCTTAGGGAACTGGAATCAGCCCCAGCATTTT
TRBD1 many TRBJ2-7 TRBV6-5 CASSYPGTGAYEQYF TGTGCCAGCAGTTATCCCGGGACAGGGGCATACGAGCAGTACTTC
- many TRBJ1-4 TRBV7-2 CASSPADEKLFF TGTGCCAGCAGCCCAGCAGATGAAAAACTGTTTTTT
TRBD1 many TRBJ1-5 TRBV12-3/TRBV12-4 CASNRDRIDQPQHF TGTGCCAGCAACCGGGACAGGATCGATCAGCCCCAGCATTTT
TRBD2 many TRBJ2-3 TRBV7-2 CASSLGLAGASTDTQYF TGTGCCAGCAGCTTAGGACTAGCGGGAGCGAGCACAGATACGCAGTATTTT
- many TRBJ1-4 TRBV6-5 CASSYPRNGYEKLFF TGTGCCAGCAGTTACCCGCGCAACGGTTATGAAAAACTGTTTTTT
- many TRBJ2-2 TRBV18 CASSPRVAGQKVGELFF TGTGCCAGCTCACCACGGGTCGCCGGACAGAAAGTCGGGGAGCTGTTTTTT
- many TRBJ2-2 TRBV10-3 CAISPAGGQKTGELFF TGTGCCATCAGCCCAGCAGGAGGTCAGAAGACCGGGGAGCTGTTTTTT
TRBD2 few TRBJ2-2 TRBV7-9 CASSLASGVNTGELFF TGTGCCAGCAGCTTAGCAAGCGGGGTGAACACCGGGGAGCTGTTTTTT
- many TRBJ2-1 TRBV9 CASSGYLVEQFF TGTGCCAGCAGCGGGTACCTCGTTGAGCAGTTCTTC
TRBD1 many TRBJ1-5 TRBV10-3 CAISEGGSSNQPQHF TGTGCCATCAGTGAAGGGGGCAGCAGCAATCAGCCCCAGCATTTT
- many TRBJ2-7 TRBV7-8 CASSLVPGGSYEQYF TGTGCCAGCAGCTTAGTTCCAGGTGGTAGCTACGAGCAGTACTTC
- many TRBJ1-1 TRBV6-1 CASSEGGLNTEAFF TGTGCCAGCAGTGAAGGGGGTTTGAACACTGAAGCTTTCTTT
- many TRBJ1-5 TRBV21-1 CASSKDGQYNQPQHF TGTGCCAGCAGCAAAGATGGCCAGTACAATCAGCCCCAGCATTTT
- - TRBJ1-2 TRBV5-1 CASSLGLLEDGYTF TGCGCCAGCAGCTTGGGACTATTGGAAGATGGCTACACCTTC
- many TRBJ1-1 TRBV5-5 CASSTGTEAFF TGTGCCAGCAGCACCGGTACTGAAGCTTTCTTT
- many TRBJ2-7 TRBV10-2 CASSESTKGPSSYEQYF TGCGCCAGCAGTGAGTCGACCAAGGGGCCGAGCTCCTACGAGCAGTACTTC
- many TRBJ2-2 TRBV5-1 CASSQGGGSNTGELFF TGCGCCAGCTCCCAGGGGGGGGGCTCGAACACCGGGGAGCTGTTTTTT
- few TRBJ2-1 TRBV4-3 CASSLGPDNEQFF TGCGCCAGCAGCCTGGGACCCGACAATGAGCAGTTCTTC
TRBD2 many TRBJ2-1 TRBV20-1 CSAPLGGFGEQFF TGCAGTGCCCCCCTGGGGGGGTTTGGTGAGCAGTTCTTC
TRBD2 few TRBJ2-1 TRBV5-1 CATKGVTAGGGDEQFF TGCGCCACAAAAGGGGTAACAGCGGGAGGAGGTGATGAGCAGTTCTTC
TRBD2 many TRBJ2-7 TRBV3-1 CASSQKLAGVGSDEQYF TGTGCCAGCAGCCAAAAACTAGCGGGAGTGGGTAGCGACGAGCAGTACTTC
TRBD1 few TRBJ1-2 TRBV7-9 CASSKRNDRGQGYTF TGTGCCAGCAGCAAGCGGAACGACAGGGGGCAGGGCTACACCTTC
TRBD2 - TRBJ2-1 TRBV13 CASSPVTSGSPYNEQFF TGTGCCAGCAGCCCCGTGACTAGCGGGAGCCCCTACAATGAGCAGTTCTTC
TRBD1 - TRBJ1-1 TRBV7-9 CASRSPDRDTEAFF TGTGCCAGCAGATCGCCGGACAGGGACACTGAAGCTTTCTTT
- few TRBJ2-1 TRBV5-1 CASSLATGADEQFF TGCGCCAGCAGCCTGGCTACCGGCGCGGATGAGCAGTTCTTC
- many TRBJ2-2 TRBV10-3 CAISDPGSGELFF TGTGCCATCAGTGACCCGGGGAGCGGGGAGCTGTTTTTT
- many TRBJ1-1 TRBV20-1 CSARSPMNTEAFF TGCAGTGCTAGAAGTCCCATGAACACTGAAGCTTTCTTT
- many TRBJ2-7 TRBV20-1 CSARDKTTEQYF TGCAGTGCTAGAGATAAAACCACGGAGCAGTACTTC
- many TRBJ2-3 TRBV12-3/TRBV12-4 CASSWSTDTQYF TGTGCCAGCAGTTGGAGCACAGATACGCAGTATTTT
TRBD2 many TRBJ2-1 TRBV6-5 CASSSSGRGNEQFF TGTGCCAGCAGTTCGAGCGGGAGGGGGAATGAGCAGTTCTTC
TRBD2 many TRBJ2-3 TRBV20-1 CSASLAGGSRDTQYF TGCAGTGCTAGCTTAGCGGGAGGTAGCAGGGATACGCAGTATTTT
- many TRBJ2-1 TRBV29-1 CSVEAADTYDQFF TGCAGCGTTGAAGCAGCGGACACCTATGATCAGTTCTTC
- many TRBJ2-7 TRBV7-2 CASSLAGPLSYEQYF TGTGCCAGCAGCTTAGCCGGACCGCTCTCCTACGAGCAGTACTTC
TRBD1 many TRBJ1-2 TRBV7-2 CASSLVPRGREGYTF TGTGCCAGCAGCTTAGTTCCCAGGGGGCGGGAAGGCTACACCTTC
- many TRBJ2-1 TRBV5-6 CASTTKRVNEQFF TGTGCCAGCACCACCAAACGTGTGAATGAGCAGTTCTTC
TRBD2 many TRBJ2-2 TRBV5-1 CASSRGTSGIYSTGELFF TGCGCCAGCAGCCGCGGGACTAGCGGGATATATTCGACCGGGGAGCTGTTTTTT
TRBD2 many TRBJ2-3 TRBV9 CASSVAGGRNDGDTQYF TGTGCCAGCAGCGTAGCGGGCGGGAGAAACGATGGAGATACGCAGTATTTT
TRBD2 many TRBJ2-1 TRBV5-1 CASSLGGGREQFF TGCGCCAGCAGCCTGGGGGGGGGTCGTGAGCAGTTCTTC
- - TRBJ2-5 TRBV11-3 CASSFIPRNF TGTGCCAGCAGCTTTATCCCTAGGAACTTC
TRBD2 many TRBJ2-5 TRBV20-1 CSASVEREGQGETQYF TGCAGTGCTAGCGTGGAGCGGGAGGGCCAGGGAGAGACCCAGTACTTC
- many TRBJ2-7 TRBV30 CAWGGVTSNYEQYF TGTGCCTGGGGAGGGGTTACGTCGAACTACGAGCAGTACTTC
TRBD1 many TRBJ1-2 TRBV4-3 CASSQDSRGRAYGYTF TGCGCCAGCAGCCAAGATTCAAGGGGGCGCGCCTATGGCTACACCTTC
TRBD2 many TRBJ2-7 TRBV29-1 CSVSSGTSGYEQYF TGCAGCGTCTCATCCGGGACTAGCGGATACGAGCAGTACTTC
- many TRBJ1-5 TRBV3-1 CASSQAGGLQPQHF TGTGCCAGCAGCCAAGCTGGGGGATTACAGCCCCAGCATTTT
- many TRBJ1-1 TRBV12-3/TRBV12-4 CASSLRRETEAFF TGTGCCAGCAGCCTTCGGCGAGAGACTGAAGCTTTCTTT
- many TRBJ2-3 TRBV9 CASSVGVESSTDTQYF TGTGCCAGCAGCGTAGGCGTGGAGTCTAGCACAGATACGCAGTATTTT
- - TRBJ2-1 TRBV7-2 CASSLGRPNEQFF TGTGCCAGCAGCTTAGGACGACCCAATGAGCAGTTCTTC
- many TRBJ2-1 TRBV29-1 CSVGAGYNEQFF TGCAGCGTTGGGGCGGGATACAATGAGCAGTTCTTC
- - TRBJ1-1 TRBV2 CASSPFASLDGGNEAFF TGTGCCAGCAGTCCCTTTGCGTCATTGGACGGAGGCAATGAAGCTTTCTTT
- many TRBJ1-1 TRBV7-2 CASSSSLGNTEAFF TGTGCCAGCAGCTCCTCATTGGGGAACACTGAAGCTTTCTTT
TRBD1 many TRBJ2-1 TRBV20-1 CSARDPGQSINEQFF TGCAGTGCTAGAGATCCGGGACAGTCAATCAATGAGCAGTTCTTC
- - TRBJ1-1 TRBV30 CAWSVSMNTEAFF TGTGCCTGGAGTGTCAGCATGAACACTGAAGCTTTCTTT
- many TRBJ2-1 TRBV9 CASSSSGNVYNEQFF TGTGCCAGCAGCTCCAGCGGAAACGTTTACAATGAGCAGTTCTTC